Detailed here is one T cell receptor (beta chain). What it recognizes is unknown. The data originate from a study of identical twins. Regarding the study as a whole: Modelling approaches yielded underestimates of out-of-frame TCR alpha sharing between monozygotic twins. Beta clonotypes that were abundant in cord blood contained fewer insertions, a pattern absent from memory repertoires. Out-of-frame alpha sequences common to twins were enriched for low generation probability. Out-of-frame beta sequences exhibited a weaker degree of excess twin sharing.

TCRdb re-called the 5' RACE reads with MiXCR, one entry per CDR3 protein. This table has over 200,000 distinct CDR3 sequences, approximately 10% appearing once. The sample taken for sequencing was memory T cells sorted from blood. This sequence was found in a man aged 45-65 years in good health.

This chain's CDR3 is CASRVTGTEAFF. Here the CDR3 DNA reads TGTGCCAGCAGGGTGACAGGCACTGAAGCTTTCTTT. This chain uses TRBV2 with TRBJ1-1, with D possibly being TRBD1 (6 bases). CDR1 SNHLY and CDR2 FYNNEI come from the germline V gene. The CDR3 length is 12 residues. Trimming pared 6 bases from V and 4 bases from J, leaving 9 bases between.